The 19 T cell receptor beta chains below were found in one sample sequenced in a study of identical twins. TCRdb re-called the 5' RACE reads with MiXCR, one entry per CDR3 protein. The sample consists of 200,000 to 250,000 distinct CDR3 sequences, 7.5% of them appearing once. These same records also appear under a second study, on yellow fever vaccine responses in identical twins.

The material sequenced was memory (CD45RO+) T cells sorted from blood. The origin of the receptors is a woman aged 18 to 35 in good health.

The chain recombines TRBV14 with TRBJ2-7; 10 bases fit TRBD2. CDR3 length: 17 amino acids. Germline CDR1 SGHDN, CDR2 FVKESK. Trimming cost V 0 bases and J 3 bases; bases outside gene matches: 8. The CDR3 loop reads CASSQDKGLAGDYEQYF. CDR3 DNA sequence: TGTGCCAGCAGCCAAGATAAAGGGCTAGCGGGGGACTACGAGCAGTACTTC.

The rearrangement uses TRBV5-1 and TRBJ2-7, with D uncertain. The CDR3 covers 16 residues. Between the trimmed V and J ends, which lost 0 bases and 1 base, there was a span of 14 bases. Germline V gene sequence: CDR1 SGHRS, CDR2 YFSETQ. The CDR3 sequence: CASSLASGFLSYEQYF. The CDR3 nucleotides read TGCGCCAGCAGCTTGGCCTCCGGGTTCCTATCCTACGAGCAGTACTTC.

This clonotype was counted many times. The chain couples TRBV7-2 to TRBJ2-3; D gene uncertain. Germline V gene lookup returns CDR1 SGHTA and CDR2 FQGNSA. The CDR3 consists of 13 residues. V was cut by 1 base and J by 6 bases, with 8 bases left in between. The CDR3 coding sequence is TGTGCCAGCAGCTTAGGGTCGTCCGATACGCAGTATTTT. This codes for CASSLGSSDTQYF.

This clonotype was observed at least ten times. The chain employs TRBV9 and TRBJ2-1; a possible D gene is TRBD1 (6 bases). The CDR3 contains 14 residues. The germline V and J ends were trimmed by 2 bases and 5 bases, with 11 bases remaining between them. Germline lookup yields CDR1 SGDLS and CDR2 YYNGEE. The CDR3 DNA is TGTGCCAGCAGCGTGGTGGCAGGGGACAATGAGCAGTTCTTC. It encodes CASSVVAGDNEQFF.

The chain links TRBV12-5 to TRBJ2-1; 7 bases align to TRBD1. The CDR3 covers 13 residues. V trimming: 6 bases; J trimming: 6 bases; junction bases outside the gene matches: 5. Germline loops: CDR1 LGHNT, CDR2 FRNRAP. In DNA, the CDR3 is TGTGCTAGTGGCACCGACAGGGTCAATGAGCAGTTCTTC. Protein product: CASGTDRVNEQFF.

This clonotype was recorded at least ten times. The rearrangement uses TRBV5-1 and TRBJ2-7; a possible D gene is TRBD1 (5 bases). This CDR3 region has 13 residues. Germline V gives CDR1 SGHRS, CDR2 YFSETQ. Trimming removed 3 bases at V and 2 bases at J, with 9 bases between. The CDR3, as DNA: TGCGCCAGCAGCTACCAAGGGGCCTACGAGCAGTACTTC. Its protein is CASSYQGAYEQYF.

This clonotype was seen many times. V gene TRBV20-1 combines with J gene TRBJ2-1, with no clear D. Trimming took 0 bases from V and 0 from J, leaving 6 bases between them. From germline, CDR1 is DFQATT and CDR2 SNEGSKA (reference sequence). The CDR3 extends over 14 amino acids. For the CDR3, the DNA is TGCAGTGCTAGAGACTACAGCTCCTACAATGAGCAGTTCTTC. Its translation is CSARDYSSYNEQFF.

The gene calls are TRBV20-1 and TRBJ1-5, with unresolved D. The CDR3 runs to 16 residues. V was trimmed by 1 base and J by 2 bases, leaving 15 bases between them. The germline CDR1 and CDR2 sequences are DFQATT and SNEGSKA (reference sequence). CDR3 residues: CSARARSLLGNQPQHF. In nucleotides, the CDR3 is TGCAGTGCTAGAGCCAGGTCACTATTGGGCAATCAGCCCCAGCATTTT.

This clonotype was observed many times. CDR3 sequence reads: CASSMGQINSYNEQFF. In DNA, the CDR3 is TGCGCCAGCAGCATGGGACAAATAAACTCCTACAATGAGCAGTTCTTC. The chain combines TRBV5-1 with TRBJ2-1; D possibly corresponds to TRBD1 (6 bases). Trimming left V 4 bases short and J 0 bases short, with 14 bases between. Germline V lookup: CDR1 SGHRS, CDR2 YFSETQ. The CDR3 is 16 residues long.

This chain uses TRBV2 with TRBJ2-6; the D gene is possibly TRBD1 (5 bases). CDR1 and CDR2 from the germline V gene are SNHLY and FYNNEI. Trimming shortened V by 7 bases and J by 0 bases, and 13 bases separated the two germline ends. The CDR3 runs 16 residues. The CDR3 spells CASMGRATSGANVLTF. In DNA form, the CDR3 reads TGTGCCAGCATGGGCAGGGCAACCTCTGGGGCCAACGTCCTGACTTTC.

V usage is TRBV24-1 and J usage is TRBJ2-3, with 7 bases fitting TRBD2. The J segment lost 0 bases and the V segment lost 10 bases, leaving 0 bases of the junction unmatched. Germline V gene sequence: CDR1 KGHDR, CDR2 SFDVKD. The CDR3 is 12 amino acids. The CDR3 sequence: CATSGSTDTQYF. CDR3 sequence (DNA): TGTGCCACTAGCGGGAGCACAGATACGCAGTATTTT.

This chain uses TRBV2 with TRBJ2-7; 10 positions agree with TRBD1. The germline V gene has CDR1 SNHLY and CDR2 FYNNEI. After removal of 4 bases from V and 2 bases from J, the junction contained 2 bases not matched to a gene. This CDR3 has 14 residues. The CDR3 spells CASSVGTGAYEQYF. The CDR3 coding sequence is TGTGCCAGCAGTGTGGGGACAGGGGCCTACGAGCAGTACTTC.

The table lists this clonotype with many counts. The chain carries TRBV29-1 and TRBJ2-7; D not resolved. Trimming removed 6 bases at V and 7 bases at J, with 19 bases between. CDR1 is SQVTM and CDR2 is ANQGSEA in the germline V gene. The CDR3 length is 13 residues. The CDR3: CSVSRFSYGEQYF. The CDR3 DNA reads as TGCAGCGTCTCCAGGTTCTCCTACGGAGAGCAGTACTTC.

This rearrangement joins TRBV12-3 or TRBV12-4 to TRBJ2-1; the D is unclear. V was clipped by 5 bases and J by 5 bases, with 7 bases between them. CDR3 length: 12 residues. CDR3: CASSPQHNEQFF. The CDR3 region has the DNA TGTGCCAGCAGTCCCCAACACAATGAGCAGTTCTTC.

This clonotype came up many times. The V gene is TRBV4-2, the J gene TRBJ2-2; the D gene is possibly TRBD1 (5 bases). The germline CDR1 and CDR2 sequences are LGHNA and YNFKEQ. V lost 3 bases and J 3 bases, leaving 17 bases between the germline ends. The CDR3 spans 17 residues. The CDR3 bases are TGTGCCAGCAGCCATTCGCAGGGCCGGCTAGACACCGGGGAGCTGTTTTTT. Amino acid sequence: CASSHSQGRLDTGELFF.

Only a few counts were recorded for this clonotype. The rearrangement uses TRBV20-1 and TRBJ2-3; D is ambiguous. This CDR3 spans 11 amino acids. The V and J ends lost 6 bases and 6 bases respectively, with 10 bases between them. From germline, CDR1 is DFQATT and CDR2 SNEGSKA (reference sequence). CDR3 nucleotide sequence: TGCAGTGCGGCCTGGGGTGATACGCAGTATTTT. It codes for CSAAWGDTQYF.

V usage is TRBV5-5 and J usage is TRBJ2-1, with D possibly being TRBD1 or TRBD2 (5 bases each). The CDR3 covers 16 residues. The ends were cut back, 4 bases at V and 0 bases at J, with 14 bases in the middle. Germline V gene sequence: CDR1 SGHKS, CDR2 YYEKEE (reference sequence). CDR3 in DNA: TGTGCCAGCAGCGTCCGGGACGGAGGCTCCTACAATGAGCAGTTCTTC. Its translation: CASSVRDGGSYNEQFF.

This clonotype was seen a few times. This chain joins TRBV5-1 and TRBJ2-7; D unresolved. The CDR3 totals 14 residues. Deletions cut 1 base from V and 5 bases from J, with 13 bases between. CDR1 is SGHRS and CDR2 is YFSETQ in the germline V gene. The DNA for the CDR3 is TGCGCCAGCAGCTTGTTAGGTGACCCCAACGAGCAGTACTTC. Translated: CASSLLGDPNEQYF.

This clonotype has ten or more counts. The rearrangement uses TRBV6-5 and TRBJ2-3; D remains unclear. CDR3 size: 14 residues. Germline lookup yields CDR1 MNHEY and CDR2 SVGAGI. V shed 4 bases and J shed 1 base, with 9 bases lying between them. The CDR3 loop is CASSSTPGTDTQYF. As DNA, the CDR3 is TGTGCCAGCAGTTCGACGCCGGGCACAGATACGCAGTATTTT.